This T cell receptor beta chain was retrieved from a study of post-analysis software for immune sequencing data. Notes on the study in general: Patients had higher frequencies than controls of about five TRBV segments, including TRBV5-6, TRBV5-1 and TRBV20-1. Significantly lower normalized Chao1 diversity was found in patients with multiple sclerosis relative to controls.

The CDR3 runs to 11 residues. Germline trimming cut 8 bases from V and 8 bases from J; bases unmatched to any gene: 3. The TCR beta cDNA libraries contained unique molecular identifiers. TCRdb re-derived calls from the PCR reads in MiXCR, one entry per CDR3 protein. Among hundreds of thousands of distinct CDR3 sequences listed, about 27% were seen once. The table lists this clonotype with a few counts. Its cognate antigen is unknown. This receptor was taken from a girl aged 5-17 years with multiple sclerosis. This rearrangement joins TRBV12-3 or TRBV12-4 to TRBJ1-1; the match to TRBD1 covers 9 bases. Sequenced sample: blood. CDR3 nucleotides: TGTGCCAGCCGACAGGGGGACGAAGCTTTCTTT. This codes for CASRQGDEAFF.